Listed below are T cell receptor beta chains from one sample, sequenced in a study of vaccination and CD4 T cells after COVID-19. No antigen is known for these receptors. Each CDR3 protein gets one entry after TCRdb re-called the PCR reads with MiXCR. The top ten clones hold around 31% of a sample with 13,000 or so distinct CDR3 sequences, 74% of them seen once. The sequencing sample was made of CD4+ T cells from blood, cultured in vitro. Every receptor here comes from a human donor who had recovered from COVID-19. Both conserved end residues are part of each CDR3. The D gene is left open where the match is weak. Rows may omit the clone size; those that give it use once, few, many or a size class.

clone_size,j_call,v_call,d_call,cdr3_nt,cdr3_aa
NA,TRBJ1-5,TRBV7-9,NA,TGTGCCAGCAGCTTAGTTCAGGGGTACGGCTTTAGCAATCAGCCCCAGCATTTT,CASSLVQGYGFSNQPQHF
once,TRBJ1-5,TRBV19,NA,TGTGCCAGTAGTATTGGACAGAGATATCAGCCCCAGCATTTT,CASSIGQRYQPQHF
NA,TRBJ1-5,TRBV19,NA,TGTGCCAGTAGTATCCGGGGGAACCAGTATAGCAATCAGCCCCAGCATTTT,CASSIRGNQYSNQPQHF
NA,TRBJ2-5,TRBV7-6,NA,TGTGCCAGCAGCTTATTCCTCCGGGGACCGGTTGGGCAAGAGACCCAGTACTTC,CASSLFLRGPVGQETQYF
once,TRBJ1-2,TRBV21-1,NA,TGTGCCAGCAGCAAAGGGATCAGGGGCTACACCTTC,CASSKGIRGYTF
few,TRBJ2-7,TRBV11-1,NA,TGTGCCAGCAGCTTAGAGATCGGGGGGCGTTCCGAGCAGTACTTC,CASSLEIGGRSEQYF
NA,TRBJ1-4,TRBV15,NA,TGTGCCACCAGCAGAGGATCTGGGGGAGCGGTTGAAAAACTGTTTTTT,CATSRGSGGAVEKLFF
NA,TRBJ1-2,TRBV7-2,NA,TGTGCCAGCAGAGAAGGGACACCCCTTAGGTATGGCTACACCTTC,CASREGTPLRYGYTF
NA,TRBJ1-5,TRBV19,TRBD1,TGTGCCAGTAGTAATTTTGCCGGGACAGGGGATTCTCAGCCCCAGCATTTT,CASSNFAGTGDSQPQHF
NA,TRBJ1-1,TRBV6-1,NA,TGTGCCAGCAACGTCGACAGAGTGAACACTGAAGCTTTCTTT,CASNVDRVNTEAFF
once,TRBJ1-3,TRBV24-1,NA,TGTGCCACCAGTGATACCCCGGGACGGATGAACTCTGGAAACACCATATATTTT,CATSDTPGRMNSGNTIYF
NA,TRBJ2-7,TRBV6-2/TRBV6-3,NA,TGTGCCAGCAGTTACCCCCCCCGGGAGCAGTACTTC,CASSYPPREQYF
NA,TRBJ2-7,TRBV6-1,NA,TGTGCCAGCAGTACCGGGTACGAGCAGTACTTC,CASSTGYEQYF
once,TRBJ2-3,TRBV7-2,NA,TGTGCCAGCAGCTTGGACGGACGCTCCCCTACAGATACGCAGTATTTT,CASSLDGRSPTDTQYF
NA,TRBJ2-2,TRBV6-5,TRBD2,TGTGCCAGCAGTTACCGGACTAGCGGGAGCGCCGGGGAGCTGTTTTTT,CASSYRTSGSAGELFF
NA,TRBJ1-1,TRBV18,NA,TGTGCCAGCTCACCATCTAGGCAGAACACTGAAGCTTTCTTT,CASSPSRQNTEAFF
medium-sized,TRBJ2-1,TRBV28,TRBD2,TGTGCCAGCAGCCGTGCGACTAGCGGGAGCAATGAGCAGTTCTTC,CASSRATSGSNEQFF
NA,TRBJ1-3,TRBV7-6,NA,TGTGCCAGCAGCTTAGGAAGCACCACCATATATTTT,CASSLGSTTIYF
once,TRBJ1-6,TRBV6-5,NA,TGTGCCAGCAGTTATCTGAACAATCGGGTTTCACCCCTCCACTTT,CASSYLNNRVSPLHF
NA,TRBJ1-6,TRBV7-2,NA,TGTGCCAGCAGCCCCACCCTGGCAGGCTCCTCACCCCTCCACTTT,CASSPTLAGSSPLHF
NA,TRBJ1-5,TRBV18,NA,TGTGCCAGCTCTGAGGACCATGGCAATCAGCCCCAGCATTTT,CASSEDHGNQPQHF
NA,TRBJ1-5,TRBV20-1,TRBD1,TGCAGTGCTAGACCGACAGGGGGGGCGAATCAGCCCCAGCATTTT,CSARPTGGANQPQHF
NA,TRBJ1-2,TRBV4-3,NA,TGCGCCAGCAGCCAAGCTGGCTCGAGGGTCGGCTATGGCTACACCTTC,CASSQAGSRVGYGYTF
NA,TRBJ1-6,TRBV28,NA,TGTGCCAGCACCCGTCCCCCGGGGCGTTCACCCCTCCACTTT,CASTRPPGRSPLHF
NA,TRBJ1-5,TRBV6-1,NA,TGTGCCAGCAGTGAAGATCGGGGGGGCGAGGGTCAGCCCCAGCATTTT,CASSEDRGGEGQPQHF
NA,TRBJ1-4,TRBV28,NA,TGTGCCAGCAGGGGCAGGCCGCAGGGGAAACTGTTTTTT,CASRGRPQGKLFF
NA,TRBJ1-5,TRBV11-2,NA,TGTGCCAGCAGCTTAGTTTGGGGACCCAATCAGCCCCAGCATTTT,CASSLVWGPNQPQHF
NA,TRBJ2-5,TRBV6-1,TRBD1,TGTGCCAGCAGTGAAGGTTGGGACAGGGCCCAAGAGACCCAGTACTTC,CASSEGWDRAQETQYF
NA,TRBJ1-3,TRBV19,NA,TGTGCCAGTAGCATCACGCAGGGAGTAGGAAACACCATATATTTT,CASSITQGVGNTIYF
NA,TRBJ1-2,TRBV20-1,TRBD1,TGCAGTGCTAGAGGGAGGACAGGCTGGTACGATAACTATGGCTACACCTTC,CSARGRTGWYDNYGYTF
once,TRBJ2-3,TRBV7-2,TRBD2,TGTGCCAGCAGCCCGCTAGCGGGAACAACAGATACGCAGTATTTT,CASSPLAGTTDTQYF
NA,TRBJ2-5,TRBV20-1,NA,TGCAGTGCGTATAGGAACAAAGAGACCCAGTACTTC,CSAYRNKETQYF
NA,TRBJ1-5,TRBV12-3/TRBV12-4,NA,TGTGCCAGCAGTTTAAGTGGAGGGGGAGTTAGCAATCAGCCCCAGCATTTT,CASSLSGGGVSNQPQHF
NA,TRBJ2-7,TRBV3-1,NA,TGTGCCAGCAGCCAACGTGGGGTTAGCTACGAGCAGTACTTC,CASSQRGVSYEQYF
NA,TRBJ1-1,TRBV15,NA,TGTGCCACCAGCAGAGAGTCTGAAGCTTTCTTT,CATSRESEAFF
NA,TRBJ1-5,TRBV6-2/TRBV6-3,NA,TGTGCCAGCACTTACGGGCCAGCCTTCAATCAGCCCCAGCATTTT,CASTYGPAFNQPQHF
NA,TRBJ1-5,TRBV30,NA,TGTGCCTGGAGCCGCTCGGGGCCGACCCAGCATTTT,CAWSRSGPTQHF
NA,TRBJ2-5,TRBV15,TRBD2,TGTGCCACCAGCAGAGGGACTAGCGGAACACAAGAGACCCAGTACTTC,CATSRGTSGTQETQYF
NA,TRBJ1-1,TRBV5-4,NA,TGTGCCAGCAGCTTGTTAGTTGGATGGAGGAACACTGAAGCTTTCTTT,CASSLLVGWRNTEAFF
NA,TRBJ1-2,TRBV12-3/TRBV12-4,NA,TGTGCCAGCCTCCGGGGGGCCGGAACCTATGGCTACACCTTC,CASLRGAGTYGYTF
NA,TRBJ1-4,TRBV7-2,NA,TGTGCCAGCAGCCTTCAGGGAGGGACTATTGAAAAACTGTTTTTT,CASSLQGGTIEKLFF
once,TRBJ1-5,TRBV30,NA,TGTGCCTGGAGTCTGGCTTACCCCAGCAATCAGCCCCAGCATTTT,CAWSLAYPSNQPQHF
NA,TRBJ2-7,TRBV7-2,NA,TGTGCCAGCAGCTTTCGGAGGGCCCACGAGCAGTACTTC,CASSFRRAHEQYF
few,TRBJ2-3,TRBV24-1,TRBD1,TGTGCCACCAGTGATTGGGCAGGGGGTAGCGGCACAGATACGCAGTATTTT,CATSDWAGGSGTDTQYF
NA,TRBJ2-2,TRBV6-1,TRBD1,TGTGCCAGCAGTGTTCTCCAGGGGGCGCGGACCGGGGAGCTGTTTTTT,CASSVLQGARTGELFF
NA,TRBJ2-7,TRBV19,TRBD2,TGTGCCAGTAGTCCCCGAGCGGGGAGTCTCTCCTACGAGCAGTACTTC,CASSPRAGSLSYEQYF
NA,TRBJ1-1,TRBV7-8,TRBD1,TGTGCCAGCAGGAGACAGGGCAACACTGAAGCTTTCTTT,CASRRQGNTEAFF
NA,TRBJ1-2,TRBV6-1,NA,TGTGCCAGCAGTCTCACACCCCTTACAGAAAACTATGGCTACACCTTC,CASSLTPLTENYGYTF
few,TRBJ1-6,TRBV30,TRBD1,TGTGCCTGGAGCACCGGGACAGGCAATTCACCCCTCCACTTT,CAWSTGTGNSPLHF
NA,TRBJ2-7,TRBV7-9,NA,TGTGCCAGCAGCTCCTACACCTACGAGCAGTACTTC,CASSSYTYEQYF
NA,TRBJ1-1,TRBV19,NA,TGTGCCAGTAGTATCACACGGTACACTGAAGCTTTCTTT,CASSITRYTEAFF
NA,TRBJ1-4,TRBV7-9,TRBD1,TGTGCCAGCAGCCGAACTTCTCGGGACAGGGACAAACTGTTTTTT,CASSRTSRDRDKLFF
NA,TRBJ2-1,TRBV7-2,NA,TGTGCCAGCAGCCCCTCCCCGCGGGTATACTCCTACAATGAGCAGTTCTTC,CASSPSPRVYSYNEQFF